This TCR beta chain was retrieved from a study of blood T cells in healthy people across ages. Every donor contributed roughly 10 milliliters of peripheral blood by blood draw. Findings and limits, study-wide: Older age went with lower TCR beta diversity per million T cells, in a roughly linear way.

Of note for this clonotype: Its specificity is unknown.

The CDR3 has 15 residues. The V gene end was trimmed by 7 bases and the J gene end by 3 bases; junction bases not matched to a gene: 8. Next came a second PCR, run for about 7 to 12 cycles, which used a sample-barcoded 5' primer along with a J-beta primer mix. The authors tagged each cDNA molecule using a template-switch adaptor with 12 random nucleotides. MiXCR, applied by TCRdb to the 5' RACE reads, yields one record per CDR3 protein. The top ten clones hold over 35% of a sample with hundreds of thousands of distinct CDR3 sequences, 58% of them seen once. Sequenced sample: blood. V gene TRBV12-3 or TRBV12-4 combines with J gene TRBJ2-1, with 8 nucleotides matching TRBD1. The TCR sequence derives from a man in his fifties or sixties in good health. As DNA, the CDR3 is TGTGCCAGCATCCGTACAGGGGGTCTCTACAATGAGCAGTTCTTC. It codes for CASIRTGGLYNEQFF.